One TCR beta chain is described in this entry. This sample is drawn from a study of CDR3 diversity in severe acne. In TCRdb, the PCR reads were re-called with MiXCR into one record per CDR3 protein. Of about 90,000 distinct CDR3 sequences in the sample, 45% to 50% were seen once. The CDR3 covers 14 residues. Germline CDR1 is SGHVS and CDR2 is FQNEAQ. Trimming left V 5 bases short and J 1 base short, with 11 bases between. The clonotype originates from a male donor in good health, serving as a control. The chain combines TRBV7-8 with TRBJ2-5, with D possibly being TRBD2 (5 bases). The sample was blood. CDR3 region: CASSPRRSQETQYF. The CDR3 DNA is TGTGCCAGCAGCCCTAGGAGGAGCCAAGAGACCCAGTACTTC.